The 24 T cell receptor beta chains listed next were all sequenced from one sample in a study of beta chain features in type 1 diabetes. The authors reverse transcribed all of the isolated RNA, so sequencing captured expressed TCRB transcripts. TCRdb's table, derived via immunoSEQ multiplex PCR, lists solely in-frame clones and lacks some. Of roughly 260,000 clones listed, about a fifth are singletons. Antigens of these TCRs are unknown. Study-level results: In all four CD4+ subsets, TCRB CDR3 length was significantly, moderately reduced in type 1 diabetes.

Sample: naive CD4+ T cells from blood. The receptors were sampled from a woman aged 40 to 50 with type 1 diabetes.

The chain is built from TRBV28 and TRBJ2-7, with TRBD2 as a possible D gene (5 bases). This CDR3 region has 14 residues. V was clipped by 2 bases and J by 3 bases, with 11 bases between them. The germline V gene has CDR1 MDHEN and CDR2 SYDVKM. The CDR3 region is CASSLGGDYYEQYF. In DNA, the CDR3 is TGTGCCAGCAGTTTAGGAGGAGATTACTACGAGCAGTACTTC.

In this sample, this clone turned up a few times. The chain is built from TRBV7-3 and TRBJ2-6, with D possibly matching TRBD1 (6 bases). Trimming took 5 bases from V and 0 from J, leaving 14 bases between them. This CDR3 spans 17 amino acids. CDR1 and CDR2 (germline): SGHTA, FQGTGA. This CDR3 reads CASSQNEDSSGANVLTF. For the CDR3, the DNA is TGTGCCAGCAGCCAAAACGAGGACAGCTCTGGGGCCAACGTCCTGACTTTC. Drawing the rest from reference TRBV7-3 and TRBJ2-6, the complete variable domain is GAGVSQTPSNKVTEKGKYVELRCDPISGHTALYWYRQSLGQGPEFLIYFQGTGAADDSGLPNDRFFAVRPEGSVSTLKIQRTERGDSAVYLCASSQNEDSSGANVLTFGAGSRLTVL.

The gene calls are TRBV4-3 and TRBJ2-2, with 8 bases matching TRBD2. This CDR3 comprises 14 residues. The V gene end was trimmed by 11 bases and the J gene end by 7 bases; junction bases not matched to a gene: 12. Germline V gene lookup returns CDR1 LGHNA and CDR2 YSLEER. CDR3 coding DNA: TGCGCCGCGGGCTTGCGGGGGGTTGTCGGGGAGCTGTTTTTT. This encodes CAAGLRGVVGELFF.

This CDR3 is CASSPGTSDTGELFF. As DNA, the CDR3 is TGCGCCAGCAGCCCCGGGACTAGTGACACCGGGGAGCTGTTTTTT. J is TRBJ2-2 and V is TRBV5-1, with 8 bases fitting TRBD2. Germline-derived CDR1 and CDR2 are SGHRS and YFSETQ. J was trimmed by 3 bases and V by 4 bases; bases with no gene match: 5. CDR3 length: 15 amino acids.

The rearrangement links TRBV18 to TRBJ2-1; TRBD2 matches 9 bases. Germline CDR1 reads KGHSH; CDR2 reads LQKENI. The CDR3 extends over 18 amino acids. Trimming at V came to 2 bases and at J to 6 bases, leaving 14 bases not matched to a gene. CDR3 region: CASSPGAWLAGVGNEQFF. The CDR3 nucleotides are TGTGCCAGCTCACCAGGGGCCTGGTTAGCGGGAGTGGGCAATGAGCAGTTCTTC.

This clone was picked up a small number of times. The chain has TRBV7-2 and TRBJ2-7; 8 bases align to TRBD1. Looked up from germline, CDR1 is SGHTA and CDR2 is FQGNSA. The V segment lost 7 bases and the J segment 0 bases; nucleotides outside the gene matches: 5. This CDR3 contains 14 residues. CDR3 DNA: TGTGCCAGCACGCCGGGGACAGGCTCCTACGAGCAGTACTTC. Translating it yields CASTPGTGSYEQYF.

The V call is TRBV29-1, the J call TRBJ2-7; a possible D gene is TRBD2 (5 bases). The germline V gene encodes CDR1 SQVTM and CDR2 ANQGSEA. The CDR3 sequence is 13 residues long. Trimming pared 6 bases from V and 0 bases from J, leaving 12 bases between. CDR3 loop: CSVRASLSYEQYF. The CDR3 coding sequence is TGCAGCGTGCGGGCCTCCCTCTCCTACGAGCAGTACTTC.

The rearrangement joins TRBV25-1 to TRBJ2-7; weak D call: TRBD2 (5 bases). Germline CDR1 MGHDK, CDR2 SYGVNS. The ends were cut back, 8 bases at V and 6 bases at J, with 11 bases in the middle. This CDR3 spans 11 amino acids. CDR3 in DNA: TGTGCCAGCTTGCTGGGGAGCGAGCAGTACTTC. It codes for CASLLGSEQYF.

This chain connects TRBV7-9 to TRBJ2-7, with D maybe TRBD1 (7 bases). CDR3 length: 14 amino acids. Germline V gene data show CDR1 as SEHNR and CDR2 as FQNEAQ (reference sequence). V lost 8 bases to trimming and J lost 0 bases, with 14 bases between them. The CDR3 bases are TGTGCCAGCGAGGGGGGACAGAGCTCCTACGAGCAGTACTTC. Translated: CASEGGQSSYEQYF.

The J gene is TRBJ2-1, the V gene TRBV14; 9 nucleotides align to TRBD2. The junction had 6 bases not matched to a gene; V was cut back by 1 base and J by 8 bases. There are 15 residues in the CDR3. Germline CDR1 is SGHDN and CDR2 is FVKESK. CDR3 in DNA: TGTGCCAGCAGCCAAGTTAAGGCTAGCGGGGATGAGCAGTTCTTC. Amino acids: CASSQVKASGDEQFF.

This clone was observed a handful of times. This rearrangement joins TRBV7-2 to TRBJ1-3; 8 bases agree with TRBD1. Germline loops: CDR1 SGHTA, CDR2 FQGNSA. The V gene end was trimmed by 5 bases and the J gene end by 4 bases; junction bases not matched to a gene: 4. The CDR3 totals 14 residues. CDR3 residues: CASSARQGGNTIYF. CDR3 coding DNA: TGTGCCAGCAGCGCCCGACAGGGGGGAAACACCATATATTTT. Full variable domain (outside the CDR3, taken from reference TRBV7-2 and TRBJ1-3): GAGVSQSPSNKVTEKGKDVELRCDPISGHTALYWYRQSLGQGLEFLIYFQGNSAPDKSGLPSDRFSAERTGGSVSTLTIQRTQQEDSAVYLCASSARQGGNTIYFGEGSWLTVV.

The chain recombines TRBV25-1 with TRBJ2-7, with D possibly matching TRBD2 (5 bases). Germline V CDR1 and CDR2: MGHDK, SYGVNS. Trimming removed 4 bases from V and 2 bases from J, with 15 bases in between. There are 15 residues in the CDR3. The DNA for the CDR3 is TGTGCCAGCAGTGGTTCGGACTTAGGAGCCTACGAGCAGTACTTC. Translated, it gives CASSGSDLGAYEQYF.

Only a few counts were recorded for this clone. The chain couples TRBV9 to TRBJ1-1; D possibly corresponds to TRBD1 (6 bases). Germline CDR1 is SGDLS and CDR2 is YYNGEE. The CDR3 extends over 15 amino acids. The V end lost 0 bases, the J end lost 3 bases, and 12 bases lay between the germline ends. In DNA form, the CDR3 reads TGTGCCAGCAGCGTAGCGGGGGGCTACGACACTGAAGCTTTCTTT. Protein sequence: CASSVAGGYDTEAFF.

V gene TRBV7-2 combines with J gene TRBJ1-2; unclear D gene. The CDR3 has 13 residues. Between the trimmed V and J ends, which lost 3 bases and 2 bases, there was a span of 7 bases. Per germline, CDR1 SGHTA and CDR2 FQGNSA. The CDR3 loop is CASSFRENYGYTF. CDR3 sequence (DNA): TGTGCCAGCAGCTTCCGGGAGAACTATGGCTACACCTTC.

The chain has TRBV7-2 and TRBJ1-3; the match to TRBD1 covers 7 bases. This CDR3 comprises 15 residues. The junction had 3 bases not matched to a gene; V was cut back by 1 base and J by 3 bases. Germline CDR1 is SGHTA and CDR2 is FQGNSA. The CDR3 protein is CASSLEGGYGNTIYF. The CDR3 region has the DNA TGTGCCAGCAGCTTAGAAGGGGGCTATGGAAACACCATATATTTT.

CDR3 in amino acids: CSATSYGEQFF. CDR3 nucleotides: TGCAGTGCTACAAGCTACGGGGAGCAGTTCTTC. This sequence joins TRBV20-1 and TRBJ2-1, with D unclear. Trimming stripped 4 bases from V and 10 bases from J, with 11 bases between. Germline values: CDR1 DFQATT, CDR2 SNEGSKA (reference sequence). This CDR3 is 11 amino acids long.

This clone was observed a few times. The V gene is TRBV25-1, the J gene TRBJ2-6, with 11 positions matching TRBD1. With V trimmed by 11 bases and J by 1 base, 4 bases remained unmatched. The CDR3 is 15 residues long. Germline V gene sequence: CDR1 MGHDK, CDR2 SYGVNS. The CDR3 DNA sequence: TGTGCCCACGGGACAGGGGGTTCTGGGGCCAACGTCCTGACTTTC. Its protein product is CAHGTGGSGANVLTF.

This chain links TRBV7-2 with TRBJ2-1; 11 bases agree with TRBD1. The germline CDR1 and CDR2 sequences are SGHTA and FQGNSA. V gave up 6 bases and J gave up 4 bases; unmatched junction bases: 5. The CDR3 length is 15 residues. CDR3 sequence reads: CASSRTGGAYNEQFF. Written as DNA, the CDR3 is TGTGCCAGCAGTCGGACAGGGGGCGCGTACAATGAGCAGTTCTTC.

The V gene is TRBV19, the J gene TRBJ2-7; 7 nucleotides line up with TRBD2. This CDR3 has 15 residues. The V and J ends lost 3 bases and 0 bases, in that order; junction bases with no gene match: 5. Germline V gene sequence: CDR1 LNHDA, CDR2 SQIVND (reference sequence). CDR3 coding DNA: TGTGCCAGTAGTATTGTAAGCGGGGCCTCCTACGAGCAGTACTTC. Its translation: CASSIVSGASYEQYF.

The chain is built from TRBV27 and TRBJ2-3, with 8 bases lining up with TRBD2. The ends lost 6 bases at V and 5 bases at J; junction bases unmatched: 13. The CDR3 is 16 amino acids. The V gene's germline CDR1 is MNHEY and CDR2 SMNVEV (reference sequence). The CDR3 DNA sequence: TGTGCCAGCAGACCCCGGGGGGGAGGGCCGGGAGATACGCAGTATTTT. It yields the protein CASRPRGGGPGDTQYF.

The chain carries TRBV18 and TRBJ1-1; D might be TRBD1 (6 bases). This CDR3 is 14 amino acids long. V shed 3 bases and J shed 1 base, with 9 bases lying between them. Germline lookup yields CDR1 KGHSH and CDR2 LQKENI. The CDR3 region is CASSPGGANTEAFF. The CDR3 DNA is TGTGCCAGCTCACCGGGGGGGGCGAACACTGAAGCTTTCTTT.

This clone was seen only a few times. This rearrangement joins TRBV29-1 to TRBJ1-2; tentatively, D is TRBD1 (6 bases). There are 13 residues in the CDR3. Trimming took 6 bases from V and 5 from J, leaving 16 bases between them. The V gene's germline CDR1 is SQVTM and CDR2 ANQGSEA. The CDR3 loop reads CSVKDSGIYGYTF. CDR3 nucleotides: TGCAGCGTGAAGGACAGTGGGATTTATGGCTACACCTTC.

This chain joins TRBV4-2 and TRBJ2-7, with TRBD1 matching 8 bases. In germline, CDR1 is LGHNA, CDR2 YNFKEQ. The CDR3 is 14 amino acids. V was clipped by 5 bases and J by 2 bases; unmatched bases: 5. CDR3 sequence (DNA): TGTGCCAGCAGCTCGGGGACAGGACCCTACGAGCAGTACTTC. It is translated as CASSSGTGPYEQYF.

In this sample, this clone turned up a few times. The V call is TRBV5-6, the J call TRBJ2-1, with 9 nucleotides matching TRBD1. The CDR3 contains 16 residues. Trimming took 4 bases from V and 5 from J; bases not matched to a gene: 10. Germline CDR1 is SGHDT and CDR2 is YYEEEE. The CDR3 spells CASSLLTGGNHNEQFF. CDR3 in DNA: TGTGCCAGCAGCCTCCTGACAGGGGGTAACCACAATGAGCAGTTCTTC.